The 23 T cell receptor beta chains below were found in one sample sequenced in a study of response to subunit inactivated influenza vaccine. Using its own MiXCR run on the RT-PCR reads, TCRdb lists one record per CDR3 protein. Altogether 450,000 to 550,000 distinct CDR3 sequences are present, about 25% being singletons, with the ten largest covering under 2.5%. The sequences come from CD4+ T cells sorted from PBMCs, collected roughly 5 days after vaccination. The source is a man in his fifties who received an inactivated influenza vaccine.

The chain links TRBV20-1 to TRBJ2-1; 8 bases match TRBD2. Germline CDR1 DFQATT, CDR2 SNEGSKA (reference sequence). With 3 bases clipped from V and 7 bases from J, the junction kept 8 bases outside the gene matches. The CDR3 totals 14 residues. The CDR3 spells CSASHAGTRNEQFF. DNA of the CDR3: TGCAGTGCTAGCCATGCCGGGACTAGAAATGAGCAGTTCTTC.

The table lists this clonotype with a few counts. The rearrangement joins TRBV4-3 to TRBJ2-7, with 8 bases lining up with TRBD1. The CDR3 runs to 17 residues. V lost 0 bases, J lost 1 base, and 8 bases stayed unmatched. Germline loops: CDR1 LGHNA, CDR2 YSLEER. In DNA, the CDR3 is TGCGCCAGCAGCCAAGATTGGGCGACAGGGGCTTCCTACGAGCAGTACTTC. Its translation: CASSQDWATGASYEQYF.

At least ten counts were recorded for this clonotype. The chain is built from TRBV29-1 and TRBJ2-1; D possibly uses TRBD1 or TRBD2 (5 bases each). Trimming cost V 6 bases and J 0 bases, with 9 bases left between them. CDR3 length: 13 residues. Germline V gene data show CDR1 as SQVTM and CDR2 as ANQGSEA. CDR3: CSVTGLSYNEQFF. CDR3 sequence (DNA): TGCAGCGTAACAGGACTCTCCTACAATGAGCAGTTCTTC.

V gene TRBV20-1 combines with J gene TRBJ2-5; TRBD2 matches at 8 bases. The germline V gene has CDR1 DFQATT and CDR2 SNEGSKA (reference sequence). V lost 6 bases to trimming and J lost 2 bases; unmatched junction nucleotides: 2. The length of the CDR3 is 12 residues. The DNA of the CDR3 is TGCAGTGCACTAGCGGAACAAGAGACCCAGTACTTC. Translating it yields CSALAEQETQYF.

The chain joins TRBV20-1 to TRBJ2-3, with D maybe TRBD1 (6 bases). Germline loops: CDR1 DFQATT, CDR2 SNEGSKA (reference sequence). CDR3 size: 14 residues. The V end was cut by 5 bases, the J end by 1 base, with 13 bases between. CDR3 loop: CSAPDSLGTDTQYF. Written as DNA, the CDR3 is TGCAGTGCTCCGGACAGTCTTGGCACAGATACGCAGTATTTT.

In its sample, this clonotype was seen a few times. The chain employs TRBV5-1 and TRBJ2-3, with a tentative D call TRBD2 (6 bases). Trimming removed 4 bases at V and 3 bases at J, with 15 bases between. This CDR3 region has 15 residues. Germline assignment: CDR1 SGHRS and CDR2 YFSETQ. The CDR3 nucleotides read TGCGCCAGCAGCGCCCGGGCAGGGAGGACAGATACGCAGTATTTT. Translating gives CASSARAGRTDTQYF.

V is TRBV20-1 and J is TRBJ2-1; 12 nucleotides match TRBD2. The CDR3 sequence is 16 residues long. J was trimmed by 7 bases and V by 0 bases; bases with no gene match: 7. Germline CDR1 is DFQATT and CDR2 is SNEGSKA (reference sequence). DNA for the CDR3: TGCAGTGCTAGAGAACCTAGCGGGAGGGCCTGGAATGAGCAGTTCTTC. Translation: CSAREPSGRAWNEQFF.

This rearrangement joins TRBV7-2 to TRBJ1-3; no clear D gene. V lost 1 base to trimming and J lost 0 bases, with 10 bases between them. The CDR3 contains 16 residues. CDR1 SGHTA and CDR2 FQGNSA come from the germline V gene. This chain's CDR3 is CASSLVGISSGNTIYF. The CDR3 DNA reads TGTGCCAGCAGCTTAGTAGGGATCAGCTCTGGAAACACCATATATTTT. Looking up the rest from reference TRBV7-2 and TRBJ1-3 gives the full variable domain: GAGVSQSPSNKVTEKGKDVELRCDPISGHTALYWYRQSLGQGLEFLIYFQGNSAPDKSGLPSDRFSAERTGGSVSTLTIQRTQQEDSAVYLCASSLVGISSGNTIYFGEGSWLTVV.

The V gene is TRBV30, the J gene TRBJ1-5; D call uncertain. This CDR3 spans 15 amino acids. V lost 0 bases to trimming and J lost 3 bases, with 12 bases between them. Per germline, CDR1 GTSNPN and CDR2 SVGIG (reference sequence). The CDR3 DNA is TGTGCCTGGAGTGTACCAGGCAGTTCCAATCAGCCCCAGCATTTT. Encoded protein: CAWSVPGSSNQPQHF.

This clonotype was recorded a few times. The chain is built from TRBV30 and TRBJ1-2, with D possibly matching TRBD1 (6 bases). This CDR3 comprises 12 residues. V lost 1 base and J 4 bases, leaving 7 bases between the germline ends. Germline CDR1 and CDR2: GTSNPN and SVGIG (reference sequence). CDR3 protein: CAWSEQGYGYTF. Here the CDR3 DNA reads TGTGCCTGGAGTGAACAGGGCTATGGCTACACCTTC.

V and J are TRBV7-9 and TRBJ1-5; no reliable D call. CDR3 length equals 14 residues. Germline CDR1 reads SEHNR; CDR2 reads FQNEAQ (reference sequence). Trimming took off 3 bases at V and 5 bases at J, with 11 bases between the two ends. The CDR3 spells CASSFDGGHQPQHF. CDR3 coding DNA: TGTGCCAGCAGCTTTGACGGAGGCCATCAGCCCCAGCATTTT.

The V and J genes are TRBV29-1 and TRBJ2-3; no definite D call. This CDR3 is 13 amino acids long. V lost 4 bases, J lost 2 bases, and 10 bases lay in between. Per the germline V gene, CDR1 is SQVTM and CDR2 is ANQGSEA. The CDR3 protein is CSVAGRNTDTQYF. CDR3 DNA: TGCAGCGTTGCCGGGCGGAACACAGATACGCAGTATTTT.

In nucleotides, the CDR3 is TGCGCCAGCAGCCCGGGACTAGCGGTTACCGGGGAGCTGTTTTTT. This codes for CASSPGLAVTGELFF. The chain links TRBV4-1 to TRBJ2-2; 11 bases are shared with TRBD2. CDR3 length: 15 amino acids. V was pared by 4 bases and J by 5 bases, with 3 bases of the junction left unmatched. Germline CDR1 and CDR2: MGHRA and YSYEKL.

A few counts support this clonotype. This rearrangement joins TRBV12-3 or TRBV12-4 to TRBJ2-2; 8 bases line up with TRBD1. Losses at the gene ends were 5 bases for V and 4 bases for J; bases not matched to a gene: 3. The CDR3 has 14 residues. CDR3 sequence reads: CASSGTGSTGELFF. CDR3 DNA sequence: TGTGCCAGCAGTGGGACAGGATCCACCGGGGAGCTGTTTTTT.

This clonotype was detected only once. The J gene is TRBJ2-1, the V gene TRBV5-6; D remains unclear. Trimming removed 1 base from V and 0 bases from J, with 11 bases in between. Germline V gene lookup returns CDR1 SGHDT and CDR2 YYEEEE. The CDR3 runs to 16 residues. CDR3 region: CASSLTPTPSYNEQFF. CDR3 bases: TGTGCCAGCAGCTTGACACCAACTCCCTCCTACAATGAGCAGTTCTTC. Supplemented by reference TRBV5-6 and TRBJ2-1, the full variable domain reads DAGVTQSPTHLIKTRGQQVTLRCSPKSGHDTVSWYQQALGQGPQFIFQYYEEEERQRGNFPDRFSGHQFPNYSSELNVNALLLGDSALYLCASSLTPTPSYNEQFFGPGTRLTVL.

The chain recombines TRBV10-3 with TRBJ2-3; 11 bases are shared with TRBD2. The ends lost 6 bases at V and 7 bases at J; junction bases unmatched: 6. From germline, CDR1 is ENHRY and CDR2 SYGVKD. The CDR3 sequence is 14 residues long. DNA for the CDR3: TGTGCCATCAGCATAGCGGGGGGGCCTCATACGCAGTATTTT. This codes for CAISIAGGPHTQYF.

This clonotype was detected only a few times. V and J are TRBV20-1 and TRBJ2-3; 10 positions agree with TRBD2. The CDR3 loop spans 14 amino acids. CDR1 and CDR2 (germline): DFQATT, SNEGSKA (reference sequence). V dropped 3 bases and J dropped 5; count of bases not matched to a gene: 5. The CDR3 loop is CSARLAGAGDTQYF. The CDR3 DNA reads TGCAGTGCTAGGCTAGCGGGAGCTGGAGATACGCAGTATTTT.

This clonotype occurred a few times. The CDR3 is CASSGVGNQPQHF. The DNA of the CDR3 is TGTGCCAGCAGCGGGGTGGGCAATCAGCCCCAGCATTTT. V gene TRBV2 combines with J gene TRBJ1-5; D is ambiguous. This CDR3 has 13 residues. Trimming stripped 6 bases from V and 2 bases from J, with 8 bases between. Germline CDR1 is SNHLY and CDR2 is FYNNEI.

This clonotype was seen many times. The rearrangement links TRBV12-3 or TRBV12-4 to TRBJ2-3; weak D call: TRBD2 (6 bases). This CDR3 has 12 amino acids. The V and J ends lost 6 bases and 9 bases respectively, with 13 bases between them. Here the CDR3 reads CASSRRGLTQYF. CDR3 DNA sequence: TGTGCCAGCAGCCGCCGGGGGTTAACGCAGTATTTT.

The chain employs TRBV20-1 and TRBJ2-1; 8 bases fit TRBD2. Germline V CDR1 and CDR2: DFQATT, SNEGSKA (reference sequence). Trimming cost V 3 bases and J 5 bases; bases outside gene matches: 15. The CDR3 has 17 residues. The CDR3 bases are TGCAGTGCTAGTACCCTTCAGGGAACTAGCGGAAACAATGAGCAGTTCTTC. It specifies CSASTLQGTSGNNEQFF.

The chain employs TRBV28 and TRBJ1-6, with D maybe TRBD1 (5 bases). The germline V gene has CDR1 MDHEN and CDR2 SYDVKM. CDR3 length equals 15 residues. Trimming took off 6 bases at V and 10 bases at J, with 19 bases between the two ends. This CDR3 is CASSPAAGGRSPLHF. The CDR3 coding sequence is TGTGCCAGCAGCCCCGCCGCGGGGGGTCGGTCACCCCTCCACTTT.

This clonotype was picked up a small number of times. The V gene is TRBV7-2, the J gene TRBJ1-2; possibly TRBD1 for D (5 bases). Trimming pared 7 bases from V and 0 bases from J, leaving 15 bases between. Looked up from germline, CDR1 is SGHTA and CDR2 is FQGNSA. CDR3 length equals 15 residues. The CDR3: CASNPGGTTNYGYTF. In DNA, the CDR3 is TGTGCCAGCAACCCCGGGGGGACTACTAACTATGGCTACACCTTC.

CDR3 loop: CASSLAVAGTYEQYF. DNA of the CDR3: TGTGCCAGCAGCTTGGCAGTAGCGGGAACCTACGAGCAGTACTTC. The chain links TRBV5-6 to TRBJ2-7, with 8 bases fitting TRBD2. Germline-derived CDR1 and CDR2 are SGHDT and YYEEEE. The CDR3 extends over 15 amino acids. With 0 bases clipped from V and 2 bases from J, the junction kept 4 bases outside the gene matches. Using reference TRBV5-6 and TRBJ2-7 for the parts outside the CDR3, the full variable domain is DAGVTQSPTHLIKTRGQQVTLRCSPKSGHDTVSWYQQALGQGPQFIFQYYEEEERQRGNFPDRFSGHQFPNYSSELNVNALLLGDSALYLCASSLAVAGTYEQYFGPGTRLTVT.